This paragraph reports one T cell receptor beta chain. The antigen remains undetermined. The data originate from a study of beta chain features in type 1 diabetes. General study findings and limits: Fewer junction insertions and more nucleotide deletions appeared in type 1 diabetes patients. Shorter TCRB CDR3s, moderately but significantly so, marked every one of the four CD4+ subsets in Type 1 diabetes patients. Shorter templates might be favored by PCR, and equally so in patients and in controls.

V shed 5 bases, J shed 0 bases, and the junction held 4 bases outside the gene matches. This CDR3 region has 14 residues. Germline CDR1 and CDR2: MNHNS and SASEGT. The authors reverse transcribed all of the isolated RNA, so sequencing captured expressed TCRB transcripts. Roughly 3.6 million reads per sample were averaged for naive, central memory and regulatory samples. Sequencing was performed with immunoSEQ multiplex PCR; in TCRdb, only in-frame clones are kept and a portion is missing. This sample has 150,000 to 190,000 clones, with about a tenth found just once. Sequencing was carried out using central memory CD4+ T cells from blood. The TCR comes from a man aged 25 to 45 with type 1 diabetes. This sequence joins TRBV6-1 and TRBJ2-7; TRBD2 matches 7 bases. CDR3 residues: CASSRSSGSYEQYF. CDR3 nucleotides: TGTGCCAGCAGTCGATCTAGCGGCTCCTACGAGCAGTACTTC.